The next 6 T cell receptor beta chains were all read from a single sample in a study of blood T cell repertoires in COVID-19. The method was immunoSEQ multiplex PCR; TCRdb's version includes in-frame clones alone and lacks a portion of them. The table lists about 160,000 clones, roughly 78% of them singletons. The sample comprised peripheral blood. Every receptor here comes from a woman aged 60-75 years with COVID-19, enrolled during active disease.

This sequence joins TRBV3-1 (or the pseudogene TRBV3-2) and TRBJ1-2; D might be TRBD1 (5 bases). CDR1 is LGHDT, CDR2 YNNKEL, per germline (reference sequence). V was trimmed by 4 bases and J by 2 bases, leaving 11 bases between them. The CDR3 spans 14 residues. The CDR3 DNA follows: TGTGCCAGCAGCCTGGAGGGGAGGAACTATGGCTACACCTTC. Protein sequence: CASSLEGRNYGYTF.

The chain carries TRBV6-1 and TRBJ1-1, with TRBD1 matching over 7 bases. Looked up from germline, CDR1 is MNHNS and CDR2 is SASEGT. The J segment lost 6 bases and the V segment lost 3 bases, leaving 7 bases of the junction unmatched. There are 14 residues in the CDR3. The CDR3 is CASSDRTGLAEAFF. DNA of the CDR3: TGTGCCAGCAGTGATAGGACAGGTCTCGCTGAAGCTTTCTTT.

The chain joins TRBV5-4 to TRBJ2-1, with D perhaps matching TRBD2 (6 bases). The V gene's germline CDR1 is SGHNT and CDR2 YYREEE (reference sequence). The CDR3 is 17 amino acids. Trimming removed 0 bases at V and 0 bases at J, with 13 bases between. CDR3 bases: TGTGCCAGCAGCTTGGTTGGGGGGTCTCGCTCCTACAATGAGCAGTTCTTC. Its protein product is CASSLVGGSRSYNEQFF. Full variable domain (remainder filled in from reference TRBV5-4 and TRBJ2-1): ETGVTQSPTHLIKTRGQQVTLRCSSQSGHNTVSWYQQALGQGPQFIFQYYREEENGRGNFPPRFSGLQFPNYSSELNVNALELDDSALYLCASSLVGGSRSYNEQFFGPGTRLTVL.

This clone was recorded a few times. This sequence joins TRBV7-6 and TRBJ2-2, with 7 positions matching TRBD1. Germline assignment: CDR1 SGHVS and CDR2 FNYEAQ. CDR3 length: 16 amino acids. V lost 4 bases, J lost 6 bases, and 11 bases stayed unmatched. The CDR3 DNA reads TGTGCCAGCAGCTCGGCGGTGACAGGGTTCCCCGGGGAGCTGTTTTTT. It codes for CASSSAVTGFPGELFF.

The chain recombines TRBV6-5 with TRBJ1-4, with 8 bases that match TRBD1. The CDR3 covers 14 residues. After removal of 7 bases from V and 5 bases from J, the junction contained 6 bases not matched to a gene. CDR1 and CDR2 from the germline V gene are MNHEY and SVGAGI. CDR3 bases: TGTGCCAGCAAGCGGACAGGGAAAAATGAAAAACTGTTTTTT. Its translation: CASKRTGKNEKLFF.

This clone was seen a single time. V is TRBV7-3 and J is TRBJ1-1; D is unresolved. CDR1 is SGHTA, CDR2 FQGTGA, per germline. With 2 bases removed from V and 1 base from J, the gap between germline ends came to 8 bases. The CDR3 loop spans 14 amino acids. The CDR3 loop is CASSLFGENTEAFF. The CDR3 region has the DNA TGTGCCAGCAGCTTATTCGGGGAGAACACTGAAGCTTTCTTT. The whole variable domain, remainder taken from reference TRBV7-3 and TRBJ1-1, is GAGVSQTPSNKVTEKGKYVELRCDPISGHTALYWYRQSLGQGPEFLIYFQGTGAADDSGLPNDRFFAVRPEGSVSTLKIQRTERGDSAVYLCASSLFGENTEAFFGQGTRLTVV.